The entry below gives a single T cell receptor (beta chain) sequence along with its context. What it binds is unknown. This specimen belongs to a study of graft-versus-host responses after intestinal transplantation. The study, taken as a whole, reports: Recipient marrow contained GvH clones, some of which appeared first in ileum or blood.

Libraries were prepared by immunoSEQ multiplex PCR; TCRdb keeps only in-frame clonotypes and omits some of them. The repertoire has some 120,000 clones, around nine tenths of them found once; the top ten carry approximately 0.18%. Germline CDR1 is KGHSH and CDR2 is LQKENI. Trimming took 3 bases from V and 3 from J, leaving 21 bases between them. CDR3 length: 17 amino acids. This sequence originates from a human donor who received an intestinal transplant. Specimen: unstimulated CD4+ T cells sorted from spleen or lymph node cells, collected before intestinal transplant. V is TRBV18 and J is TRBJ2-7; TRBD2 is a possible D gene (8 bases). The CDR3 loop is CASSPSGGRGRSYEQYF. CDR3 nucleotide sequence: TGTGCCAGCTCACCCTCGGGGGGGAGGGGGCGAAGCTACGAGCAGTACTTC.